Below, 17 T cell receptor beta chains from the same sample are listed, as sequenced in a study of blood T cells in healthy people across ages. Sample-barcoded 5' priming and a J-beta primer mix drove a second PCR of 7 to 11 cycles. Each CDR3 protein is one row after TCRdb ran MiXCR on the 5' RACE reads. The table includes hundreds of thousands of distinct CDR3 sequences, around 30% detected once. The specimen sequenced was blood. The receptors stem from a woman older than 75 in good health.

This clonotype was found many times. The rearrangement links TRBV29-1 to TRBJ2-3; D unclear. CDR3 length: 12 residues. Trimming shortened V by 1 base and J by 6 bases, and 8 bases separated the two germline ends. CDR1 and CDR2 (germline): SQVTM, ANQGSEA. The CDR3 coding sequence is TGCAGCGTTGAAGGGTACTTGGATACGCAGTATTTT. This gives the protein CSVEGYLDTQYF.

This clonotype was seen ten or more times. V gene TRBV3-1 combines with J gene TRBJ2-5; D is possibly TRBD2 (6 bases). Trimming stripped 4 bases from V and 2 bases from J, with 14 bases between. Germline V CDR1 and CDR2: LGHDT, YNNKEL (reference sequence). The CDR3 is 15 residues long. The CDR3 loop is CASSPGAAGQETQYF. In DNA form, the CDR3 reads TGTGCCAGCAGCCCGGGAGCGGCAGGTCAAGAGACCCAGTACTTC.

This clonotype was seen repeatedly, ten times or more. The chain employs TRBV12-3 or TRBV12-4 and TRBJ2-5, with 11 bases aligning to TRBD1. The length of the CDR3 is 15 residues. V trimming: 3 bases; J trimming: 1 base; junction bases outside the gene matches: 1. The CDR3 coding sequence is TGTGCCAGCAGTTTTGGGACAGGGGGCCAAGAGACCCAGTACTTC. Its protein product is CASSFGTGGQETQYF.

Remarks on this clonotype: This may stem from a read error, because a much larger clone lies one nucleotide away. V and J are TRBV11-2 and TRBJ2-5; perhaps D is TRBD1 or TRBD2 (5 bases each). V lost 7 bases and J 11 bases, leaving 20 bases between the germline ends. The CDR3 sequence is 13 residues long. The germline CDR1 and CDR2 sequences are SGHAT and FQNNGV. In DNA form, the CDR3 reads TGTGCCAGCAACCCGAGGGGCAGTTGGGAGCAGTACTTC. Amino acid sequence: CASNPRGSWEQYF.

The CDR3 here is CASSEEGPRYF. Here the CDR3 DNA reads TGTGCCAGCAGTGAAGAGGGGCCGAGGTACTTC. V is TRBV2 and J is TRBJ2-4; possible D gene TRBD1, 5 bases. This CDR3 contains 11 residues. CDR1 is SNHLY and CDR2 is FYNNEI in the germline V gene. Deletions cut 1 base from V and 15 bases from J, with 10 bases between.

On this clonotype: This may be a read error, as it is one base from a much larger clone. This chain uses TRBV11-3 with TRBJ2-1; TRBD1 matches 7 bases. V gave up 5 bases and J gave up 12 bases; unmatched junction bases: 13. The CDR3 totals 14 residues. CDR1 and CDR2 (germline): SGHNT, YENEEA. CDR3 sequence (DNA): TGTGCCAGCAGCGGCCGGGACAGCCGATATGGGCAGTTCTTC. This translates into CASSGRDSRYGQFF.

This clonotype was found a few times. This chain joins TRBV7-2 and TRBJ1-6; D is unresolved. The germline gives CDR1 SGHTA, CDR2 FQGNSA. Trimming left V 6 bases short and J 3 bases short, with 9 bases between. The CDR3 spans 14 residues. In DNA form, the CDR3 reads TGTGCCAGCAGGGAGGGCCACTATAATTCACCCCTCCACTTT. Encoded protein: CASREGHYNSPLHF.

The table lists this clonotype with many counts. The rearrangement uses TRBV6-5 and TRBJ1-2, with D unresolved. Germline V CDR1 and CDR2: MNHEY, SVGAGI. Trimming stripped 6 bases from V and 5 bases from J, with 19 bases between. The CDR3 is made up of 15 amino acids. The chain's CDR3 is CASSPEGRLKYGYTF. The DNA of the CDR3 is TGTGCCAGCAGCCCCGAGGGCAGGCTGAAGTATGGCTACACCTTC.

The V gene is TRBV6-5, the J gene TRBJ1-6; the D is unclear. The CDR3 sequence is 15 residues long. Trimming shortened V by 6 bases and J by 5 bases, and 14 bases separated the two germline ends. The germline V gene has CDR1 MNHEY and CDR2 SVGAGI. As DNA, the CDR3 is TGTGCCAGCAGCCCTCTAGGGCCAAATAATTCACCCCTCCACTTT. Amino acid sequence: CASSPLGPNNSPLHF.

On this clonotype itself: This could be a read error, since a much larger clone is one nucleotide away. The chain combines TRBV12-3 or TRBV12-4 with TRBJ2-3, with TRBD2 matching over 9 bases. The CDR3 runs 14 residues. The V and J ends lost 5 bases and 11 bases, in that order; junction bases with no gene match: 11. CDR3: CASSGAGGTDVQYF. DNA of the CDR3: TGTGCCAGCAGTGGAGCGGGGGGCACAGATGTGCAGTATTTT.

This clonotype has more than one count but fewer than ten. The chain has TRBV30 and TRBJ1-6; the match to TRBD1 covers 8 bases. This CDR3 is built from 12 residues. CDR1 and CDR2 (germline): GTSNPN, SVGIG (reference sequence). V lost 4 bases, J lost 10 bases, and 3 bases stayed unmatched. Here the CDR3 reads CAWNRGGSPLHF. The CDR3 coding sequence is TGTGCCTGGAACAGGGGGGGGTCACCCCTCCACTTT.

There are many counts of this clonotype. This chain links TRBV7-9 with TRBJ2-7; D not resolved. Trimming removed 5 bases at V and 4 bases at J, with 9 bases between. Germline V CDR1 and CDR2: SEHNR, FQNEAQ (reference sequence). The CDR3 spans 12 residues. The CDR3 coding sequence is TGTGCCAGCAGCCCCCGGATATACGAGCAGTACTTC. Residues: CASSPRIYEQYF.

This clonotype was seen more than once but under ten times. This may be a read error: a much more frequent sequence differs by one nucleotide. In DNA form, the CDR3 reads TGCAGTGCTGGACACAGGGGGTTAAGGAGGAATGAGCAGTACTTC. Amino acid sequence: CSAGHRGLRRNEQYF. The J gene is TRBJ2-4, the V gene TRBV20-1; 8 nucleotides match TRBD1. This CDR3 is built from 15 residues. Losses at the gene ends were 5 bases for V and 13 bases for J; bases not matched to a gene: 19. Germline lookup yields CDR1 DFQATT and CDR2 SNEGSKA (reference sequence).

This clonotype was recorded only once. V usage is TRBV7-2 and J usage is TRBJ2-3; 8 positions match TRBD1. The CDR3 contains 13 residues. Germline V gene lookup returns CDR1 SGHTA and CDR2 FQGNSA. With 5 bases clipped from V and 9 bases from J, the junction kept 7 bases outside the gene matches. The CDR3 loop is CASSDLNRGTQYF. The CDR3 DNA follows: TGTGCCAGCAGCGATTTGAACAGGGGGACGCAGTATTTT.

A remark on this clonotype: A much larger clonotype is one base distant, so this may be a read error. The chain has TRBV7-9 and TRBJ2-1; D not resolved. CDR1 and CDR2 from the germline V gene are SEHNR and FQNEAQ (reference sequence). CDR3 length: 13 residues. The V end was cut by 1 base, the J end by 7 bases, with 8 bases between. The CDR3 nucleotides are TGTGCCAGCAGCTTAGTATTTCCGAATGAGCAGTTCTTC. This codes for CASSLVFPNEQFF. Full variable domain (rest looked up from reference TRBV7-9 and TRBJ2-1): DTGVSQNPRHKITKRGQNVTFRCDPISEHNRLYWYRQTLGQGPEFLTYFQNEAQLEKSRLLSDRFSAERPKGSFSTLEIQRTEQGDSAMYLCASSLVFPNEQFFGPGTRLTVL.

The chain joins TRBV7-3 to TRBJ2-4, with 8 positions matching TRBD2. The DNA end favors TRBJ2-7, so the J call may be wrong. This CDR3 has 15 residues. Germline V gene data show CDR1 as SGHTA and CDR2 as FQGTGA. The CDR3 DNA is TGTGCCAGCAGCTTAGCGGGGGGTGGTTCCTACGAGCAGTACTTC. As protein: CASSLAGGGSYEQYF.

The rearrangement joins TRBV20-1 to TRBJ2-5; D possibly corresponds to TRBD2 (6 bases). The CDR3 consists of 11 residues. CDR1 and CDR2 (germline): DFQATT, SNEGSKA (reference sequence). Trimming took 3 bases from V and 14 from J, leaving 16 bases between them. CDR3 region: CSARVLGGVYF. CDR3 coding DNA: TGCAGTGCTAGGGTTCTAGGCGGGGTCTACTTC.